What follows describes a single T cell receptor beta chain. This sample is drawn from a study of blood T cell repertoires in COVID-19. TCRdb's table, derived via immunoSEQ multiplex PCR, lists solely in-frame clones and lacks some. This table holds around 160,000 clones, roughly 78% found once. The CDR3 extends over 13 amino acids. Deletions cut 3 bases from V and 7 bases from J, with 9 bases between. Germline V lookup: CDR1 KGHSH, CDR2 LQKENI. The sequence was collected from a human donor with acute or convalescent COVID-19. The donor label of this sample is uncertain. Specimen: peripheral blood. The chain uses TRBV18 and TRBJ2-2; tentatively, D is TRBD2 (6 bases). The CDR3 nucleotides are TGTGCCAGCTCACCGGGACTTTACGGGGAGCTGTTTTTT. This gives the protein CASSPGLYGELFF.